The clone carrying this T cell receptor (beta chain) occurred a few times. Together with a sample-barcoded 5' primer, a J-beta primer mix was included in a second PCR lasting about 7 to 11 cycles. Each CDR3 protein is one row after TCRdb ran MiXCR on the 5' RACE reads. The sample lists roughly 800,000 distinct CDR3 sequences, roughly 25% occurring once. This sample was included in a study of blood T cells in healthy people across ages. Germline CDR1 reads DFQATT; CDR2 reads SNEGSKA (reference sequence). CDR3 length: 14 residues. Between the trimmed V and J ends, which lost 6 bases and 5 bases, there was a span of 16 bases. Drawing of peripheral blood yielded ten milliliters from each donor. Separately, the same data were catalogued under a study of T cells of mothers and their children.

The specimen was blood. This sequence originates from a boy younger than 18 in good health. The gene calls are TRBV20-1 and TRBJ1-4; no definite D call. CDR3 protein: CSASSGSRNEKLFF. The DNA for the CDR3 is TGCAGTGCCTCCTCCGGGTCTCGAAATGAAAAACTGTTTTTT.